The text below deals with one T cell receptor beta chain. Using immunoSEQ multiplex PCR, the repertoire was profiled, and TCRdb retains in-frame clones only, with some absent. This sample has roughly 280,000 clones, with about nine tenths found just once. This specimen belongs to a study of blood T cell repertoires in COVID-19. CDR3 length: 16 amino acids. Trimming took 3 bases from V and 7 from J, leaving 22 bases between them. Germline V CDR1 and CDR2: SGHRS, YFSETQ. The receptor's source is a woman aged 50 to 65 who had recovered from COVID-19. The sample taken for sequencing was peripheral blood. The chain is built from TRBV5-1 and TRBJ1-2; tentative D call: TRBD1 (6 bases). The CDR3: CASSWDEQGTESGYTF. The CDR3 coding sequence is TGCGCCAGCAGCTGGGACGAACAGGGCACGGAAAGTGGCTACACCTTC.